The next 27 T cell receptor beta chains were all read from a single sample in a study of beta chain features in type 1 diabetes. The isolated RNA, all of it, was reverse transcribed, so expressed TCRB transcripts were what got sequenced. Assay used: immunoSEQ multiplex PCR; TCRdb lists only in-frame clones, some missing. Of hundreds of thousands of clones in the sample, around 15% were seen once. The sequenced sample consisted of naive CD4+ T cells from blood. The receptors come from a man between 18 and 35 years old in good health.

V usage is TRBV7-2 and J usage is TRBJ1-2; D is unclear. Germline CDR1 reads SGHTA; CDR2 reads FQGNSA. V lost 0 bases and J lost 6, with 14 bases in between. CDR3 length: 15 amino acids. The CDR3 loop reads CASSLAVGWGDGYTF. CDR3 nucleotide sequence: TGTGCCAGCAGCTTAGCGGTGGGGTGGGGTGATGGCTACACCTTC.

This clone has only a few counts. This chain connects TRBV5-1 to TRBJ2-6; D is ambiguous. V lost 6 bases, J lost 1 base, and 8 bases lay in between. The CDR3 runs to 14 residues. Germline-derived CDR1 and CDR2 are SGHRS and YFSETQ. The CDR3 bases are TGCGCCAGCATGATGGCTTCTGGGGCCAACGTCCTGACTTTC. Its protein product is CASMMASGANVLTF. Full variable domain (remainder filled in from reference TRBV5-1 and TRBJ2-6): KAGVTQTPRYLIKTRGQQVTLSCSPISGHRSVSWYQQTPGQGLQFLFEYFSETQRNKGNFPGRFSGRQFSNSRSEMNVSTLELGDSALYLCASMMASGANVLTFGAGSRLTVL.

This clone was seen only a few times. The V call is TRBV7-2, the J call TRBJ1-3, with 8 bases aligning to TRBD1. The CDR3 extends over 15 amino acids. The V segment lost 1 base and the J segment 3 bases; nucleotides outside the gene matches: 2. Looked up from germline, CDR1 is SGHTA and CDR2 is FQGNSA. CDR3 DNA: TGTGCCAGCAGCTTAGTGGGGACAGGTGGAAACACCATATATTTT. Translation gives CASSLVGTGGNTIYF.

This chain joins TRBV4-2 and TRBJ1-2, with 7 bases lining up with TRBD1. Germline CDR1 and CDR2: LGHNA and YNFKEQ. The CDR3 is made up of 15 amino acids. Unmatched junction bases numbered 3, after V lost 1 base and J lost 1 base. The CDR3 coding sequence is TGTGCCAGCAGCCAAGCCGGGACAGTTAACTATGGCTACACCTTC. Protein product: CASSQAGTVNYGYTF.

This clone was seen a few times. The chain joins TRBV6-5 to TRBJ2-7; 10 positions match TRBD1. The CDR3 spans 14 residues. The ends lost 6 bases at V and 6 bases at J; junction bases unmatched: 8. Germline loops: CDR1 MNHEY, CDR2 SVGAGI. The CDR3 DNA sequence: TGTGCCAGCAGCCCCGGGACAGGGGCCTCCGAGCAGTACTTC. Translated: CASSPGTGASEQYF.

The chain recombines TRBV5-4 with TRBJ1-6, with a possible D match to TRBD1 (5 bases). CDR3 length: 15 amino acids. Trimming removed 2 bases from V and 7 bases from J, with 13 bases in between. Germline lookup yields CDR1 SGHNT and CDR2 YYREEE (reference sequence). In DNA form, the CDR3 reads TGTGCCAGCAGCTTTTTGAGGGCAGGGAATTCACCCCTCCACTTT. Amino acid sequence: CASSFLRAGNSPLHF.

This chain connects TRBV27 to TRBJ2-2; perhaps TRBD2 as D (5 bases). The CDR3 length is 15 residues. Germline V gives CDR1 MNHEY, CDR2 SMNVEV (reference sequence). V was shortened by 3 bases and J by 6 bases, with 14 bases between the two germline ends. Written as DNA, the CDR3 is TGTGCCAGCAGTTTGGGGAGTGGGTGGGCCGGGGAGCTGTTTTTT. Its protein product is CASSLGSGWAGELFF.

The CDR3 loop reads CASSSGTGPFYYGYTF. CDR3 nucleotides: TGTGCCAGCAGCTCCGGGACGGGTCCTTTCTACTATGGCTACACCTTC. V is TRBV5-4 and J is TRBJ1-2, with D possibly matching TRBD1 (5 bases). The germline V gene has CDR1 SGHNT and CDR2 YYREEE (reference sequence). The CDR3 contains 16 residues. V gave up 3 bases and J gave up 3 bases, with 18 bases separating them.

This clone was counted a few times. V and J are TRBV13 and TRBJ1-2; the match to TRBD1 covers 7 bases. Trimming took 6 bases from V and 4 from J; bases not matched to a gene: 11. CDR3 size: 15 residues. Germline V gene sequence: CDR1 PRHDT, CDR2 FYEKMQ (reference sequence). The CDR3 here is CASRPGGPVGYGYTF. The CDR3 DNA reads TGTGCCAGCAGACCAGGGGGGCCGGTCGGCTATGGCTACACCTTC.

The chain has TRBV7-2 and TRBJ2-7; the D is unclear. Trimming pared 5 bases from V and 0 bases from J, leaving 11 bases between. Germline loops: CDR1 SGHTA, CDR2 FQGNSA. This CDR3 is built from 14 residues. CDR3 nucleotide sequence: TGTGCCAGCAGCCCATCCAGGCGCTCCTACGAGCAGTACTTC. It translates to CASSPSRRSYEQYF.

This clone turned up a few times. One end of the junction fails to match germline, which may point to a read error. The V call is TRBV5-4, the J call TRBJ2-7; 8 bases are shared with TRBD1. CDR3 size: 15 residues. The V gene's germline CDR1 is SGHNT and CDR2 YYREEE (reference sequence). The CDR3 DNA sequence: TGCGCCAGCAGCCAAGGTGGGACAGGAAACTACGAGCAGTACTTC. The encoded protein is CASSQGGTGNYEQYF.

This clone was detected a few times. The chain uses TRBV18 and TRBJ1-2; the D gene is possibly TRBD1 (5 bases). Trimming cost V 3 bases and J 8 bases, with 25 bases left between them. CDR3 length: 17 amino acids. CDR1 is KGHSH, CDR2 LQKENI, per germline. This chain's CDR3 is CASSPWEPGLTGPGYTF. The DNA of the CDR3 is TGTGCCAGCTCACCGTGGGAACCGGGACTGACCGGACCCGGCTACACCTTC. Using reference TRBV18 and TRBJ1-2 for the parts outside the CDR3, the full variable domain is NAGVMQNPRHLVRRRGQEARLRCSPMKGHSHVYWYRQLPEEGLKFMVYLQKENIIDESGMPKERFSAEFPKEGPSILRIQQVVRGDSAAYFCASSPWEPGLTGPGYTFGSGTRLTVV.

The chain links TRBV27 to TRBJ2-2; D call uncertain. There are 15 residues in the CDR3. Germline CDR1 is MNHEY and CDR2 is SMNVEV (reference sequence). V was shortened by 6 bases and J by 2 bases, with 13 bases between the two germline ends. This CDR3 is CASREGPTNTGELFF. In DNA form, the CDR3 reads TGTGCCAGCAGAGAAGGCCCAACTAACACCGGGGAGCTGTTTTTT.

V gene TRBV9 combines with J gene TRBJ1-5; TRBD1 agrees at 7 bases. Trimming at V came to 0 bases and at J to 3 bases, leaving 9 bases not matched to a gene. CDR1 is SGDLS and CDR2 is YYNGEE in the germline V gene. This CDR3 has 17 residues. CDR3 nucleotide sequence: TGTGCCAGCAGCGTAGGTGTGCGAGGGACAGTCAATCAGCCCCAGCATTTT. Translation gives CASSVGVRGTVNQPQHF.

This chain joins TRBV6-6 and TRBJ2-7; D call uncertain. Germline V gene sequence: CDR1 MNHNY, CDR2 SVGAGI (reference sequence). The V end lost 7 bases, the J end lost 3 bases, and 13 bases lay between the germline ends. The CDR3 consists of 13 residues. In DNA form, the CDR3 reads TGTGCCAGCACGCTGGGTAAAGGCTACGAGCAGTACTTC. Translated, it gives CASTLGKGYEQYF.

This rearrangement joins TRBV6-5 to TRBJ1-2; D possibly corresponds to TRBD1 (6 bases). CDR1 is MNHEY and CDR2 is SVGAGI in the germline V gene. The CDR3 is 16 residues long. Trimming removed 0 bases from V and 0 bases from J, with 11 bases in between. The CDR3 region is CASSYSKGGANYGYTF. CDR3 nucleotides: TGTGCCAGCAGTTACTCGAAGGGGGGAGCTAACTATGGCTACACCTTC.

This clone turned up a few times. The rearrangement uses TRBV4-2 and TRBJ2-5, with D perhaps matching TRBD2 (5 bases). The germline CDR1 and CDR2 sequences are LGHNA and YNFKEQ. The CDR3 is 16 amino acids. V was shortened by 1 base and J by 5 bases, with 17 bases between the two germline ends. The CDR3 DNA reads TGTGCCAGCAGCCAAGGCCTCCGAGGAGAGGGCGAGACCCAGTACTTC. Translating it yields CASSQGLRGEGETQYF.

This clone was seen a few times. V gene TRBV6-5 combines with J gene TRBJ2-7; D is unclear. In germline, CDR1 is MNHEY, CDR2 SVGAGI. Trimming pared 6 bases from V and 0 bases from J, leaving 12 bases between. The CDR3 has 14 residues. As DNA, the CDR3 is TGTGCCAGCAGCCTCCGCCAGAGCTCCTACGAGCAGTACTTC. Translation: CASSLRQSSYEQYF.

V gene TRBV10-3 combines with J gene TRBJ1-4; tentative D call: TRBD1 (5 bases). The CDR3 has 13 residues. With 9 bases removed from V and 5 bases from J, the gap between germline ends came to 13 bases. Germline V gene data show CDR1 as ENHRY and CDR2 as SYGVKD. The CDR3 here is CAIRPTENEKLFF. Written as DNA, the CDR3 is TGTGCCATAAGGCCGACAGAGAATGAAAAACTGTTTTTT.

This clone has just a few counts. The chain joins TRBV4-2 to TRBJ2-1; D gene uncertain. Trimming took 3 bases from V and 0 from J, leaving 12 bases between them. Germline CDR1 reads LGHNA; CDR2 reads YNFKEQ. The CDR3 is made up of 16 amino acids. The CDR3 is CASSHAQSSSYNEQFF. The CDR3 DNA reads TGTGCCAGCAGCCATGCACAGTCGAGCTCCTACAATGAGCAGTTCTTC.

This clone was detected a few times. The rearrangement uses TRBV2 and TRBJ2-5; D call uncertain. The germline V gene has CDR1 SNHLY and CDR2 FYNNEI. The CDR3 extends over 12 amino acids. V was pared by 6 bases and J by 1 base, with 6 bases between. The CDR3 DNA sequence: TGTGCCAGCAGACGTATCCAAGAGACCCAGTACTTC. Its translation is CASRRIQETQYF. The variable domain in full, with the rest retrieved from reference TRBV2 and TRBJ2-5, is EPEVTQTPSHQVTQMGQEVILRCVPISNHLYFYWYRQILGQKVEFLVSFYNNEISEKSEIFDDQFSVERPDGSNFTLKIRSTKLEDSAMYFCASRRIQETQYFGPGTRLLVL.

This clone was seen more than once but under ten times. The chain is built from TRBV5-4 and TRBJ1-2; 7 bases are shared with TRBD1. Trimming took 2 bases from V and 8 from J; bases not matched to a gene: 9. This CDR3 has 14 amino acids. Germline V gene lookup returns CDR1 SGHNT and CDR2 YYREEE (reference sequence). The CDR3 loop is CASSFVQGTVGYTF. The CDR3 DNA sequence: TGTGCCAGCAGCTTCGTACAGGGGACGGTCGGCTACACCTTC.

This chain joins TRBV7-8 and TRBJ2-7; 7 bases line up with TRBD1. This CDR3 spans 15 amino acids. The V gene end was trimmed by 5 bases and the J gene end by 3 bases; junction bases not matched to a gene: 10. Per the germline V gene, CDR1 is SGHVS and CDR2 is FQNEAQ. CDR3 protein: CASSPRRAGGYEQYF. The CDR3 DNA sequence: TGTGCCAGCAGCCCCCGCCGGGCAGGGGGCTACGAGCAGTACTTC.

This clone was observed a few times. The genes are TRBV7-9 and TRBJ2-6; TRBD1 matches at 10 bases. Germline CDR1 SEHNR, CDR2 FQNEAQ (reference sequence). CDR3 size: 18 residues. The V and J ends lost 5 bases and 0 bases, in that order; junction bases with no gene match: 7. Here the CDR3 reads CASSLLGTGASGANVLTF. The DNA of the CDR3 is TGTGCCAGCAGCCTCCTAGGGACAGGGGCCTCTGGGGCCAACGTCCTGACTTTC.

This clone was seen a few times. The gene calls are TRBV27 and TRBJ2-3; 8 positions agree with TRBD1. V dropped 2 bases and J dropped 5; count of bases not matched to a gene: 9. The CDR3 spans 16 residues. Germline V gene lookup returns CDR1 MNHEY and CDR2 SMNVEV (reference sequence). CDR3 DNA: TGTGCCAGCAGTTTAGGGGGGACAGGAAAGCAAGATACGCAGTATTTT. The encoded protein is CASSLGGTGKQDTQYF.

A few counts support this clone. The CDR3 DNA is TGTGCCAGCTCCGCTGCGTCCACGAACACTGAAGCTTTCTTT. It yields the protein CASSAASTNTEAFF. V gene TRBV18 combines with J gene TRBJ1-1, with D unclear. This CDR3 has 14 amino acids. Per germline, CDR1 KGHSH and CDR2 LQKENI. V shed 6 bases and J shed 1 base, with 12 bases lying between them.

V and J are TRBV10-3 and TRBJ1-1; D call uncertain. V was clipped by 10 bases and J by 0 bases, with 9 bases between them. CDR3 length equals 12 residues. Per the germline V gene, CDR1 is ENHRY and CDR2 is SYGVKD. The CDR3 loop is CATTNMNTEAFF. CDR3 coding DNA: TGTGCCACTACAAATATGAACACTGAAGCTTTCTTT.